A single sample is the source of the 26 T cell receptor beta chains below, sequenced in a study of T cells in women clearing cervical HPV infection (dated by TCRdb to the late 2010s). To prepare the library, the immunoSEQ multiplex PCR assay was applied. This is the immuneACCESS table as TCRdb keeps it, with only in-frame sequences that have V and J called. A part of the clones is gone; compared with another copy, unresolved V genes explain less than half, and the rest is unexplained. Per the sample table, the count is some 20,000 clones. 5% of the sample lies in the top ten. The specimen sequenced was blood buffy coat. These receptors all come from a woman between 18 and 70 years old with a cervical HPV16 infection that either progressed to CIN3+ or cleared (not recorded which).

As concerns this clone: The DNA ends 3 residues before the CDR3 does, and the rest of the CDR3 is filled in from the germline J gene. This chain links TRBV5-1 with TRBJ2-1; 7 bases agree with TRBD1. Germline V gene data show CDR1 as SGHRS and CDR2 as YFSETQ. The CDR3 contains 13 residues. Unmatched junction bases numbered 4, after V lost 3 bases and J lost 7 bases. The CDR3 spells CASSSGTANEQFF. CDR3 DNA, as far as it was read: TGCGCCAGCAGCTCCGGGACAGCGAATGAG.

Comment on this clone: The CDR3 end falls 3 residues outside the read, so it is completed with the germline J gene. The rearrangement joins TRBV19 to TRBJ1-2, with unresolved D. The CDR3 sequence is 20 residues long. Germline loops: CDR1 LNHDA, CDR2 SQIVND (reference sequence). The CDR3 sequence is CASSISASGRYGSSYNDYTF. The part of the CDR3 DNA that was read is TGTGCCAGTAGTATAAGCGCTAGCGGTCGCTATGGGAGCTCCTACAATGAC.

The CDR3 sequence: CASSPRGGSTDTYTF. Incomplete CDR3 DNA: TGTGCCAGCTCACCAAGGGGGGGGAGCACAGATACC. The chain employs TRBV18 and TRBJ1-2; D is perhaps TRBD1 (6 bases). The read halts 3 residues ahead of the CDR3 end, with the missing end drawn from the germline J gene. Germline V CDR1 and CDR2: KGHSH, LQKENI. The CDR3 is 15 residues long. Using reference TRBV18 and TRBJ1-2 for the parts outside the CDR3, the full variable domain is NAGVMQNPRHLVRRRGQEARLRCSPMKGHSHVYWYRQLPEEGLKFMVYLQKENIIDESGMPKERFSAEFPKEGPSILRIQQVVRGDSAAYFCASSPRGGSTDTYTFGSGTRLTVV.

Comment on this clone: The junction does not match germline at one end; this may be a read error. With the read ending 3 residues before the CDR3 end, the germline J gene is used to fill in that end. The V gene is TRBV4-2, the J gene TRBJ1-2, with a weak D call TRBD1 (5 bases). CDR1 and CDR2 (germline): LGHNA, YNFKEQ. This CDR3 is built from 18 residues. Partial CDR3 DNA: TGCGCCAGCAGCCAGGGTGACGACAACCGTCTATCCCTCTATGGC. The encoded protein is CASSQGDDNRLSLYG. The whole CDR3 sequence is CASSQGDDNRLSLYGYTF.

Comment on this clone: The read ends 3 residues before the CDR3 terminus; that terminus is restored from the germline J gene. The chain carries TRBV20-1 and TRBJ1-4, with D possibly being TRBD1 (6 bases). Trimming shortened V by 4 bases and J by 2 bases, and 14 bases separated the two germline ends. The CDR3 contains 15 residues. Germline V lookup: CDR1 DFQATT, CDR2 SNEGSKA (reference sequence). The CDR3 DNA, read in part, is TGCAGTGCTACCCCGCAGGGGACGACTAATGAAAAA. It codes for CSATPQGTTNEK. The complete CDR3 protein is CSATPQGTTNEKLFF.

A word on this clone: Sequencing ends 3 residues short of the CDR3 end; the germline J gene provides the rest. The chain joins TRBV6-1 to TRBJ1-6; D not resolved. V dropped 0 bases and J dropped 8 bases, with 5 bases sitting between them. The germline CDR1 and CDR2 sequences are MNHNS and SASEGT. CDR3 size: 13 residues. The CDR3 DNA, read in part, is TGTGCCAGCAGTGAAGCCTCAGATTCACCC. It yields the protein CASSEASDSP. The whole CDR3 sequence reads CASSEASDSPLHF.

Comments on this clone: The missing CDR3 end, 3 residues past where the read stops, is filled in from the germline J gene. The chain employs TRBV20-1 and TRBJ2-5; TRBD2 aligns across 7 bases. The CDR3 consists of 14 residues. In germline, CDR1 is DFQATT, CDR2 SNEGSKA (reference sequence). J lost 1 base, V lost 8 bases, and 10 bases had no gene match. The CDR3 bases that were read are TGCAGTCCGCGCGGGGGTTTACTCCAAGAGACC. Translating gives CSPRGGLLQET. The full-length CDR3 reads as CSPRGGLLQETQYF.

Notes on this clone: The read terminates 3 residues ahead of where the CDR3 ends, so the germline J gene completes it. The chain has TRBV7-2 and TRBJ2-3, with 8 bases matching TRBD2. Per germline, CDR1 SGHTA and CDR2 FQGNSA. V was clipped by 7 bases and J by 3 bases; unmatched bases: 6. The CDR3 is 14 amino acids. The CDR3 bases that were read are TGTGCCAGCAAGCTGACTAGCGCAACAGATACG. It specifies CASKLTSATDT. The whole CDR3 region reads CASKLTSATDTQYF.

Concerning this clone: Sequencing ends 3 residues short of the CDR3 end; the germline J gene provides the rest. The chain recombines TRBV7-9 with TRBJ2-3; D perhaps matches TRBD2 (7 bases). The CDR3 loop spans 14 amino acids. V was pared by 4 bases and J by 4 bases, with 12 bases between. In germline, CDR1 is SEHNR, CDR2 FQNEAQ (reference sequence). The CDR3 sequence is CASSSRGGADTQYF. Partial CDR3 DNA: TGTGCCAGCAGCTCGAGGGGGGGGGCAGATACG.

For this clone: The CDR3 end lies 3 residues beyond the end of the read and is filled in from the germline J gene. V gene TRBV20-1 combines with J gene TRBJ1-2; D might be TRBD1 (5 bases). Germline assignment: CDR1 DFQATT and CDR2 SNEGSKA (reference sequence). The CDR3 totals 11 residues. The CDR3 here is CSAKRGNGYTF. The DNA read from the CDR3 is TGCAGTGCTAAACGGGGGAACGGC.

Regarding this clone: The CDR3 goes on 3 residues after the read ends, and that part is filled in from the germline J gene. The J gene is TRBJ2-5, the V gene TRBV2; D is possibly TRBD2 (7 bases). Trimming pared 6 bases from V and 5 bases from J, leaving 22 bases between. Germline V gene lookup returns CDR1 SNHLY and CDR2 FYNNEI. The CDR3 loop spans 16 amino acids. Here the CDR3 reads CASRGAHRDYGETQYF. The CDR3 bases that were read are TGTGCCAGCAGGGGGGCCCACAGGGACTACGGGGAGACC.

Remarks on this clone: Read data end 3 residues before the CDR3 end; the end is taken from the germline J gene. The V and J genes are TRBV7-6 and TRBJ2-3; D is unresolved. V was cut by 1 base and J by 2 bases, with 10 bases left in between. Looked up from germline, CDR1 is SGHVS and CDR2 is FNYEAQ. The CDR3 totals 15 residues. CDR3 bases read: TGTGCCAGCAGCTTAGATTTGCGGTCCACAGATACG. Translation gives CASSLDLRSTDT. The entire CDR3 sequence reads CASSLDLRSTDTQYF.

Comments on this clone: The read halts 3 residues ahead of the CDR3 end, with the missing end drawn from the germline J gene. The chain combines TRBV7-6 with TRBJ2-2; no clear D gene. The ends were cut back, 1 base at V and 2 bases at J, with 11 bases in the middle. The CDR3 has 16 amino acids. Germline assignment: CDR1 SGHVS and CDR2 FNYEAQ. This CDR3 reads CASSLEVTPNTGELFF. The sequenced part of the CDR3 DNA is TGTGCCAGCAGCTTAGAAGTGACACCTAACACCGGGGAG.

About this clone itself: The CDR3 end falls 3 residues outside the read, so it is completed with the germline J gene. The genes are TRBV7-8 and TRBJ1-5; D is unresolved. The CDR3 has 14 amino acids. Germline CDR1 SGHVS, CDR2 FQNEAQ. V lost 4 bases and J lost 0, with 7 bases in between. Incomplete CDR3 DNA: TGTGCCAGCAGCTCGCAGGATAGCAATCAGCCC. Translating gives CASSSQDSNQP. The entire CDR3 protein reads CASSSQDSNQPQHF.

A note on this clone: The CDR3 goes on 3 residues after the read ends, and that part is filled in from the germline J gene. The V and J genes are TRBV2 and TRBJ2-3; the D is unclear. Trimming stripped 7 bases from V and 6 bases from J, with 14 bases between. CDR1 SNHLY and CDR2 FYNNEI come from the germline V gene. The CDR3 length is 13 residues. Partial CDR3 DNA: TGTGCCAGCAACGACATCCAGATGGATACG. It is translated as CASNDIQMDT. The full CDR3 reads CASNDIQMDTQYF. Supplemented by reference TRBV2 and TRBJ2-3, the full variable domain reads EPEVTQTPSHQVTQMGQEVILRCVPISNHLYFYWYRQILGQKVEFLVSFYNNEISEKSEIFDDQFSVERPDGSNFTLKIRSTKLEDSAMYFCASNDIQMDTQYFGPGTRLTVL.

Concerning this clone itself: One end of the junction fails to match germline, which may point to a read error. The observed sequence ends 3 residues before the CDR3 terminus, with the missing tail filled in from the germline J gene. The chain couples TRBV12-3 or TRBV12-4 to TRBJ2-1; D ambiguous. CDR3 length: 15 residues. The CDR3 reads CANSLALSGLGEQFF. Incomplete CDR3 DNA: TGTGCCAACAGTTTAGCCCTCTCCGGGTTAGGTGAG.

A remark on this clone: The read is 3 residues too short to cover the CDR3 end, so that end is filled in from the germline J gene. The J gene is TRBJ2-2, the V gene TRBV7-3; D might be TRBD1 (5 bases). This CDR3 region has 14 residues. V was trimmed by 1 base and J by 6 bases, leaving 9 bases between them. Looked up from germline, CDR1 is SGHTA and CDR2 is FQGTGA. The sequenced part of the CDR3 DNA is TGTGCCAGCAGCTTAAGGGGCTTTTCCGGGGAG. Protein sequence: CASSLRGFSGE. The entire CDR3 is CASSLRGFSGELFF.

About this clone: The DNA ends 3 residues before the CDR3 does, and the rest of the CDR3 is filled in from the germline J gene. This sequence joins TRBV7-9 and TRBJ1-2; 7 bases are shared with TRBD1. Germline V gene lookup returns CDR1 SEHNR and CDR2 FQNEAQ (reference sequence). The CDR3 is 14 residues long. CDR3: CASSFDRDTDTYTF. CDR3 bases read: TGTGCCAGCAGCTTCGACAGGGACACAGATACC.

A note on this clone: Read coverage stops 3 residues before the CDR3 terminus; the germline J gene supplies the remainder. V and J are TRBV2 and TRBJ1-6, with TRBD1 identical over 10 bases. The germline V gene has CDR1 SNHLY and CDR2 FYNNEI. With 5 bases clipped from V and 6 bases from J, the junction kept 7 bases outside the gene matches. CDR3 size: 16 residues. The part of the CDR3 DNA that was read is TGTGCCAGCAGTTCCGTACGACAGGGGGCTAATTCACCC. It translates to CASSSVRQGANSP. The full CDR3 is CASSSVRQGANSPLHF.

About this clone itself: From the germline J gene comes the end of the CDR3, since the read stops 3 residues before it. The J gene is TRBJ2-5, the V gene TRBV5-1; 9 positions agree with TRBD2. The CDR3 covers 15 residues. In germline, CDR1 is SGHRS, CDR2 YFSETQ. V dropped 0 bases and J dropped 2; count of bases not matched to a gene: 2. CDR3: CASSLALAGQETQYF. The covered CDR3 bases are TGCGCCAGCAGCTTGGCACTAGCGGGTCAAGAGACC.

Concerning this clone itself: The read finishes 3 residues shy of the CDR3 end, and the germline J gene is used to complete it. The J gene is TRBJ2-2, the V gene TRBV7-9, with 8 bases matching TRBD1. In germline, CDR1 is SEHNR, CDR2 FQNEAQ (reference sequence). V was pared by 1 base and J by 6 bases, with 4 bases of the junction left unmatched. The length of the CDR3 is 15 residues. The CDR3: CASSLGRGRSGELFF. The CDR3 DNA, read in part, is TGTGCCAGCAGCTTAGGCAGGGGGCGATCCGGGGAG. The full variable domain, completed using reference TRBV7-9 and TRBJ2-2, is DTGVSQNPRHKITKRGQNVTFRCDPISEHNRLYWYRQTLGQGPEFLTYFQNEAQLEKSRLLSDRFSAERPKGSFSTLEIQRTEQGDSAMYLCASSLGRGRSGELFFGEGSRLTVL.

About this clone itself: The observed sequence ends 3 residues before the CDR3 terminus, with the missing tail filled in from the germline J gene. The chain joins TRBV18 to TRBJ1-2; D is perhaps TRBD1 (5 bases). V was pared by 3 bases and J by 0 bases, with 11 bases between. Per germline, CDR1 KGHSH and CDR2 LQKENI. This CDR3 contains 15 residues. CDR3 DNA, as far as it was read: TGTGCCAGCTCACCTCAGGGCGTAGCTAACTATGGC. This codes for CASSPQGVANYG. From start to end, the CDR3 is CASSPQGVANYGYTF.

Concerning this clone: A read error may produce the germline difference seen at one junction end. Read sequence stops 3 residues before the CDR3 end, and the germline J gene provides the missing end. V is TRBV18 and J is TRBJ2-3; 8 bases match TRBD2. The CDR3 consists of 16 residues. Germline CDR1 KGHSH, CDR2 LQKENI. CDR3 DNA (partial): TGTGCCAGCTCCCCCCCCTCCGGCGGGGGGCCAGAAACG. Encoded protein: CASSPPSGGGPET. The whole CDR3 sequence reads CASSPPSGGGPETQYF.

Comments on this clone: The read ends 3 residues shy of where the CDR3 ends; the end is completed using the germline J gene. The rearrangement joins TRBV30 to TRBJ1-1; D is undetermined. CDR1 is GTSNPN and CDR2 is SVGIG in the germline V gene (reference sequence). V gave up 1 base and J gave up 4 bases, with 7 bases separating them. The CDR3 is made up of 12 amino acids. The CDR3 sequence: CAWSAGFTEAFF. CDR3 DNA (partial): TGTGCCTGGAGTGCGGGGTTCACTGAA.

The CDR3 bases that were read are TGTGCCAGCAGAGACAGGGCAGGCGGTTACGAG. Protein sequence: CASRDRAGGYE. The CDR3 in full is CASRDRAGGYEQYF. The V call is TRBV2, the J call TRBJ2-7; 7 bases are a match to TRBD1. The CDR3 extends 3 residues past the end of the read, so its final part is completed from the germline J gene. From germline, CDR1 is SNHLY and CDR2 FYNNEI. This CDR3 has 14 residues. V was clipped by 6 bases and J by 4 bases; unmatched bases: 9.

In regard to this clone: The CDR3 end is not reached by the read, which stops 3 residues before it; the germline J gene fills it in. The rearrangement links TRBV6-2 or TRBV6-3 to TRBJ1-2, with D tentatively TRBD1 (6 bases). Germline V CDR1 and CDR2: MNHEY, SVGEGT. The CDR3 length is 14 residues. The CDR3 region is CASKRDRKPYDYTF. CDR3 DNA (partial): TGTGCCAGCAAACGCGACAGGAAACCCTACGAC.